This TCR beta chain was profiled in a study of blood T cell repertoires in COVID-19. Turning to the study itself: The United States, Italy and Spain were the sources of the acute and convalescent COVID-19 samples. In each case, the material was cDNA or gDNA derived from T cells, B-cell-depleted T cells, or PBMCs.

Seattle-derived patients entered the study during active infection and were followed longitudinally. The ends were cut back, 5 bases at V and 7 bases at J, with 9 bases in the middle. Germline assignment: CDR1 LNHDA and CDR2 SQIVND (reference sequence). CDR3 length equals 12 residues. Study processing details: Nucleated cell counts were estimated from reference gene primer amplification. Method: immunoSEQ multiplex PCR; TCRdb's copy keeps in-frame clones and lacks some. V, J and clone size reflect that table, while D and trimming were determined from the DNA. The table records under 200,000 clones, just over 90% of them present only once.

The chain combines TRBV19 with TRBJ1-5, with D hard to call. This sequence originates from a man younger than 35 with COVID-19, enrolled during active disease. Sequencing used peripheral blood. CDR3 loop: CASSSWSQPQHF. In DNA, the CDR3 is TGTGCCAGTAGTTCTTGGAGCCAGCCCCAGCATTTT. Full variable domain (remainder filled in from reference TRBV19 and TRBJ1-5): DGGITQSPKYLFRKEGQNVTLSCEQNLNHDAMYWYRQDPGQGLRLIYYSQIVNDFQKGDIAEGYSVSREKKESFPLTVTSAQKNPTAFYLCASSSWSQPQHFGDGTRLSIL.